Shown below are 19 T cell receptor beta chains from a single sample sequenced in a study of cytomegalovirus exposure and HLA in healthy donors. It was with 60 Vbeta and 13 Jbeta primers that the PCR ran. The assay was immunoSEQ multiplex PCR, and TCRdb's table has in-frame clones only and misses some. The sample comprises about 120,000 clones, about 73% of which are singletons, and about 8.2% rests with the top ten. The sequencing input was PBMCs. The receptors originated from a woman between 40 and 50 years old in good health and CMV-seropositive.

This clone was observed once. The rearrangement links TRBV2 to TRBJ1-1, with D unresolved. This CDR3 spans 11 amino acids. V gave up 5 bases and J gave up 4 bases, with 5 bases separating them. Germline CDR1 SNHLY, CDR2 FYNNEI. The CDR3 nucleotides are TGTGCCAGCAGTCGGGGCACTGAAGCTTTCTTT. This translates into CASSRGTEAFF. The full variable domain, rest sourced from reference TRBV2 and TRBJ1-1, is EPEVTQTPSHQVTQMGQEVILRCVPISNHLYFYWYRQILGQKVEFLVSFYNNEISEKSEIFDDQFSVERPDGSNFTLKIRSTKLEDSAMYFCASSRGTEAFFGQGTRLTVV.

The genes are TRBV5-8 and TRBJ2-7; D not certain. Trimming left V 0 bases short and J 12 bases short, with 10 bases between. CDR3 length equals 11 residues. Looked up from germline, CDR1 is SGHTS and CDR2 is YDEGEE. The CDR3 here is CASSLELPVYF. Written as DNA, the CDR3 is TGTGCCAGCAGCTTGGAGCTCCCGGTGTACTTC. Together with reference TRBV5-8 and TRBJ2-7, the CDR3 gives the full variable domain: EAGVTQSPTHLIKTRGQQATLRCSPISGHTSVYWYQQALGLGLQFLLWYDEGEERNRGNFPPRFSGRQFPNYSSELNVNALELEDSALYLCASSLELPVYFGPGTRLTVT.

This clone has only one observation. The chain recombines TRBV4-1 with TRBJ1-2; a weak D match, TRBD1 (5 bases). CDR3 size: 15 residues. Germline V gives CDR1 MGHRA, CDR2 YSYEKL. Trimming left V 6 bases short and J 3 bases short, with 17 bases between. CDR3 loop: CASSVLAGGDYGYTF. As DNA, the CDR3 is TGCGCCAGCAGTGTCTTAGCCGGGGGTGACTATGGCTACACCTTC.

This clone was seen only once. The rearrangement links TRBV2 to TRBJ2-3, with D maybe TRBD2 (6 bases). The CDR3 totals 12 residues. Trimming left V 6 bases short and J 10 bases short, with 14 bases between. CDR1 SNHLY and CDR2 FYNNEI come from the germline V gene. This CDR3 is CASSAVGGAQYF. The CDR3, as DNA: TGTGCCAGCAGCGCCGTCGGAGGGGCGCAGTATTTT.

This clone was counted only a few times. V is TRBV25-1 and J is TRBJ1-4; TRBD1 matches 8 bases. With 5 bases clipped from V and 8 bases from J, the junction kept 10 bases outside the gene matches. Germline assignment: CDR1 MGHDK and CDR2 SYGVNS. The CDR3 spans 15 residues. CDR3 DNA sequence: TGTGCCAGCAGTCCCGATGGACAGGGCGTCGAAAAACTGTTTTTT. The encoded protein is CASSPDGQGVEKLFF.

This chain uses TRBV6-5 with TRBJ1-6; no clear D. Germline CDR1 MNHEY, CDR2 SVGAGI. The CDR3 is made up of 13 amino acids. With 8 bases removed from V and 10 bases from J, the gap between germline ends came to 15 bases. The CDR3 coding sequence is TGTGCCAGCTTTACGGGAGTTGGCTCACCCCTCCACTTT. Encoded protein: CASFTGVGSPLHF.

The gene calls are TRBV10-3 and TRBJ1-1; 9 nucleotides agree with TRBD1. V was pared by 4 bases and J by 1 base, with 4 bases of the junction left unmatched. The CDR3 is 15 residues long. Per the germline V gene, CDR1 is ENHRY and CDR2 is SYGVKD. CDR3 sequence (DNA): TGTGCCATCAGTGCAAGACAGGGGGGGAACACTGAAGCTTTCTTT. Protein product: CAISARQGGNTEAFF.

V gene TRBV11-2 combines with J gene TRBJ2-2; 8 positions match TRBD1. The CDR3 totals 16 residues. Trimming at V came to 4 bases and at J to 4 bases, leaving 8 bases not matched to a gene. Germline CDR1 reads SGHAT; CDR2 reads FQNNGV. CDR3 nucleotides: TGTGCCAGCAGCTCTGTCAGGGGGCGCGGCACCGGGGAGCTGTTTTTT. This encodes CASSSVRGRGTGELFF.

Only one count was recorded for this clone. The gene calls are TRBV12-5 and TRBJ2-5; 7 nucleotides agree with TRBD2. Germline V gives CDR1 LGHNT, CDR2 FRNRAP. The CDR3 sequence is 17 residues long. The V segment lost 0 bases and the J segment 2 bases; nucleotides outside the gene matches: 9. The CDR3 nucleotides read TGTGCTAGTGGTTTGGTACATACTAGCGTGAATCAAGAGACCCAGTACTTC. Protein: CASGLVHTSVNQETQYF.

The CDR3 bases are TGTGCCAGCAGCCGGAGTCTGGCGGGTTCACCCCTCCACTTT. This gives the protein CASSRSLAGSPLHF. The J gene is TRBJ1-6, the V gene TRBV14; no firm D call. Trimming left V 4 bases short and J 9 bases short, with 13 bases between. Germline-derived CDR1 and CDR2 are SGHDN and FVKESK. The CDR3 is 14 amino acids. The variable domain in full, with the rest retrieved from reference TRBV14 and TRBJ1-6, is EAGVTQFPSHSVIEKGQTVTLRCDPISGHDNLYWYRRVMGKEIKFLLHFVKESKQDESGMPNNRFLAERTGGTYSTLKVQPAELEDSGVYFCASSRSLAGSPLHFGNGTRLTVT.

This clone was detected only a few times. V gene TRBV4-3 combines with J gene TRBJ1-2; TRBD1 matches 8 bases. The germline V gene has CDR1 LGHNA and CDR2 YSLEER. This CDR3 spans 15 amino acids. Trimming cost V 2 bases and J 5 bases; bases outside gene matches: 7. Here the CDR3 DNA reads TGCGCCAGCAGCCAATCAGACAGGGGTGATTATGGCTACACCTTC. It yields the protein CASSQSDRGDYGYTF.

Turning to this clone: The final CDR3 position lacks the conserved phenylalanine or tryptophan, pointing to a likely read error. This chain joins TRBV6-5 and TRBJ1-1; 7 bases are a match to TRBD1. CDR3 length: 13 amino acids. The germline CDR1 and CDR2 sequences are MNHEY and SVGAGI. With 6 bases clipped from V and 0 bases from J, the junction kept 1 base outside the gene matches. CDR3 in amino acids: CASRGQLNTEAFL. The CDR3 nucleotides read TGTGCCAGCAGGGGACAGTTGAACACTGAAGCTTTCCTT.

This chain uses TRBV27 with TRBJ1-1; D unclear. With 5 bases removed from V and 7 bases from J, the gap between germline ends came to 11 bases. Germline V gene data show CDR1 as MNHEY and CDR2 as SMNVEV (reference sequence). The CDR3 totals 12 residues. CDR3 residues: CASSPPGVEAFF. In nucleotides, the CDR3 is TGTGCCAGCAGTCCACCCGGAGTTGAAGCTTTCTTT.

This clone was seen a single time. The gene calls are TRBV4-3 and TRBJ1-1, with D hard to call. CDR3 size: 16 residues. V lost 0 bases, J lost 4 bases, and 15 bases lay in between. Germline V gene data show CDR1 as LGHNA and CDR2 as YSLEER. CDR3 nucleotide sequence: TGCGCCAGCAGCCAAGATCCGGGTACGAGGCGCACTGAAGCTTTCTTT. It is translated as CASSQDPGTRRTEAFF.

The chain uses TRBV4-3 and TRBJ2-3; TRBD2 agrees at 9 bases. The CDR3 loop spans 17 amino acids. Losses at the gene ends were 0 bases for V and 0 bases for J; bases not matched to a gene: 4. The V gene's germline CDR1 is LGHNA and CDR2 YSLEER. This chain's CDR3 is CASSQDSSGGSTDTQYF. CDR3 nucleotide sequence: TGCGCCAGCAGCCAAGATAGTAGCGGGGGAAGCACAGATACGCAGTATTTT.

CDR3 sequence (DNA): TGCGCCAGCAGCGACCTCCCGCGGATTTTGAACACTGAAGCTTTCTTT. Translating it yields CASSDLPRILNTEAFF. This sequence joins TRBV4-1 and TRBJ1-1; no reliable D call. V was cut by 5 bases and J by 0 bases, with 16 bases left in between. This CDR3 region has 16 residues. Germline V gives CDR1 MGHRA, CDR2 YSYEKL.

There are a few counts of this clone. The same CDR3 also results from other DNA sequences found in this sample. V is TRBV9 and J is TRBJ1-1; D unclear. The CDR3 is 13 residues long. The ends were cut back, 4 bases at V and 1 base at J, with 8 bases in the middle. Germline V gives CDR1 SGDLS, CDR2 YYNGEE. Here the CDR3 DNA reads TGTGCCAGCAGCCCTCCAGGGAACACTGAAGCTTTCTTT. Encoded protein: CASSPPGNTEAFF. Drawing the rest from reference TRBV9 and TRBJ1-1, the complete variable domain is DSGVTQTPKHLITATGQRVTLRCSPRSGDLSVYWYQQSLDQGLQFLIQYYNGEERAKGNILERFSAQQFPDLHSELNLSSLELGDSALYFCASSPPGNTEAFFGQGTRLTVV.

This clone was counted only a few times. This rearrangement joins TRBV6-5 to TRBJ2-7; 8 bases match TRBD1. From germline, CDR1 is MNHEY and CDR2 SVGAGI. This CDR3 spans 15 amino acids. Trimming at V came to 2 bases and at J to 9 bases, leaving 12 bases not matched to a gene. CDR3 DNA: TGTGCCAGCAGTTACGACGGACAGGGACTCCTTGGGCAGTACTTC. It codes for CASSYDGQGLLGQYF.

This chain links TRBV7-9 with TRBJ2-7; TRBD1 might be the D (5 bases). V was cut by 4 bases and J by 5 bases, with 18 bases left in between. The CDR3 sequence is 15 residues long. Germline CDR1 is SEHNR and CDR2 is FQNEAQ (reference sequence). The CDR3 spells CASSSILSRAHEQYF. CDR3 DNA sequence: TGTGCCAGCAGCTCGATCCTTTCCAGGGCCCACGAGCAGTACTTC.